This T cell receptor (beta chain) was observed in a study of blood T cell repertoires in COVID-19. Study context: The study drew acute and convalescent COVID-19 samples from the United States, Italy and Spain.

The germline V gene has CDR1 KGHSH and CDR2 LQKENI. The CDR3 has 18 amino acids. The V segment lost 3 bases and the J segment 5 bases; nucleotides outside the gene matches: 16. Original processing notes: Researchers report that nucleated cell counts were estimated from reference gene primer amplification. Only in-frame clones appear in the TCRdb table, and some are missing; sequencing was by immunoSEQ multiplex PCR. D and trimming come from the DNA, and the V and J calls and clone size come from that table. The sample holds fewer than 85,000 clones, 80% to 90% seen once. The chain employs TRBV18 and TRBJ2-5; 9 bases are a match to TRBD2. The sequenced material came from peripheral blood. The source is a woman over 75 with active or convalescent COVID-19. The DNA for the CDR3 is TGTGCCAGCTCACCGCCCCGGGGAGCCCAGCGGGAGGAGGAGACCCAGTACTTC. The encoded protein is CASSPPRGAQREEETQYF. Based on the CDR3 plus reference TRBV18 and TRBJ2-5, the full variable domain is NAGVMQNPRHLVRRRGQEARLRCSPMKGHSHVYWYRQLPEEGLKFMVYLQKENIIDESGMPKERFSAEFPKEGPSILRIQQVVRGDSAAYFCASSPPRGAQREEETQYFGPGTRLLVL.